Shown below are 30 T cell receptor beta chains from a single sample sequenced in a study of T cell responses to AZD1222 COVID-19 vaccine. Profiled with immunoSEQ multiplex PCR; TCRdb holds only in-frame clones, not every one. The sample has more than 80,000 clones; over 75% are singletons. Specimen: peripheral blood, collected 28 days after the second AZD1222 dose. The receptors here all came from an adult who received the AZD1222 COVID-19 vaccine.

The CDR3 protein is CASRELAEGSRGAKFF. The CDR3 DNA is TGTGCCAGCAGGGAGTTAGCTGAGGGGAGTAGGGGAGCAAAGTTCTTC. V gene TRBV2 combines with J gene TRBJ2-1; D is possibly TRBD1 or TRBD2 (5 bases each). V lost 6 bases, J lost 14 bases, and 29 bases lay in between. Germline lookup yields CDR1 SNHLY and CDR2 FYNNEI. There are 16 residues in the CDR3.

A single count supports this clone. The rearrangement joins TRBV7-3 to TRBJ2-1; 9 nucleotides line up with TRBD1. Looked up from germline, CDR1 is SGHTA and CDR2 is FQGTGA. With 2 bases clipped from V and 4 bases from J, the junction kept 9 bases outside the gene matches. The CDR3 contains 17 residues. The CDR3, as DNA: TGTGCCAGCAGCTTATCTATTGGGGGGACAGGGTACAATGAGCAGTTCTTC. Its protein is CASSLSIGGTGYNEQFF.

The genes are TRBV4-2 and TRBJ2-2, with 7 bases aligning to TRBD2. This CDR3 spans 16 amino acids. The junction had 2 bases not matched to a gene; V was cut back by 0 bases and J by 1 base. CDR1 and CDR2 (germline): LGHNA, YNFKEQ. CDR3 nucleotides: TGTGCCAGCAGCCAAGATGCGGGGGTGAACACCGGGGAGCTGTTTTTT. It is translated as CASSQDAGVNTGELFF.

V and J are TRBV5-1 and TRBJ2-5; TRBD2 agrees at 10 bases. The junction had 10 bases not matched to a gene; V was cut back by 0 bases and J by 5 bases. The CDR3 has 17 amino acids. Germline values: CDR1 SGHRS, CDR2 YFSETQ. The CDR3 bases are TGCGCCAGCAGCTTGGTATTCCTAGCGGGAGTCCCGGAGACCCAGTACTTC. Translation gives CASSLVFLAGVPETQYF.

This rearrangement joins TRBV6-5 to TRBJ1-6, with D unresolved. This CDR3 has 13 residues. Per germline, CDR1 MNHEY and CDR2 SVGAGI. Trimming removed 6 bases at V and 4 bases at J, with 7 bases between. DNA for the CDR3: TGTGCCAGCAGGGCCAGTTATAATTCACCCCTCCACTTT. It encodes CASRASYNSPLHF.

The chain is built from TRBV10-3 and TRBJ1-2; tentative D call: TRBD1 (6 bases). The V and J ends lost 2 bases and 7 bases respectively, with 14 bases between them. CDR3 length equals 14 residues. Germline CDR1 is ENHRY and CDR2 is SYGVKD. The CDR3 nucleotides are TGTGCCATCAGTGAGGGTCGGCAGGGGAGTGGCTACACCTTC. This translates into CAISEGRQGSGYTF.

V is TRBV6-5 and J is TRBJ1-1; tentative D call: TRBD1 (5 bases). V was shortened by 1 base and J by 5 bases, with 11 bases between the two germline ends. From germline, CDR1 is MNHEY and CDR2 SVGAGI. The CDR3 is 14 residues long. Here the CDR3 DNA reads TGTGCCAGCAGTTACTTCGCAGGGACGACTGAAGCTTTCTTT. Protein sequence: CASSYFAGTTEAFF.

This clone was detected only once. The V gene is TRBV5-1, the J gene TRBJ1-1; 8 nucleotides line up with TRBD1. The CDR3 extends over 16 amino acids. J lost 3 bases, V lost 4 bases, and 11 bases had no gene match. CDR1 and CDR2 from the germline V gene are SGHRS and YFSETQ. The CDR3 nucleotides read TGCGCCAGCAGCCCTGTTAGGACAGGGCGGGACACTGAAGCTTTCTTT. Encoded protein: CASSPVRTGRDTEAFF.

This clone was picked up one time. The V gene is TRBV27, the J gene TRBJ2-7; TRBD2 matches 10 bases. The CDR3 is 15 residues long. J lost 0 bases, V lost 5 bases, and 4 bases had no gene match. The V gene's germline CDR1 is MNHEY and CDR2 SMNVEV (reference sequence). The CDR3 loop is CASSVSGGTSYEQYF. DNA of the CDR3: TGTGCCAGCAGTGTTAGCGGGGGGACCTCCTACGAGCAGTACTTC.

The genes are TRBV7-2 and TRBJ1-5; no clear D gene. V lost 1 base to trimming and J lost 3 bases, with 7 bases between them. Germline V gene data show CDR1 as SGHTA and CDR2 as FQGNSA. The length of the CDR3 is 14 residues. As DNA, the CDR3 is TGTGCCAGCAGCTTAGAGGTCTTCAATCAGCCCCAGCATTTT. Protein: CASSLEVFNQPQHF.

This clone appeared once. The V and J genes are TRBV5-6 and TRBJ2-5; no definite D call. CDR3 size: 16 residues. Germline V gene sequence: CDR1 SGHDT, CDR2 YYEEEE. Between the trimmed V and J ends, which lost 1 base and 0 bases, there was a span of 13 bases. The CDR3 DNA reads as TGTGCCAGCAGCTTGCTGGGTACCGGCCACCAAGAGACCCAGTACTTC. This codes for CASSLLGTGHQETQYF. Full variable domain (outside the CDR3, taken from reference TRBV5-6 and TRBJ2-5): DAGVTQSPTHLIKTRGQQVTLRCSPKSGHDTVSWYQQALGQGPQFIFQYYEEEERQRGNFPDRFSGHQFPNYSSELNVNALLLGDSALYLCASSLLGTGHQETQYFGPGTRLLVL.

The genes are TRBV6-5 and TRBJ1-1; no reliable D call. The CDR3 is 14 amino acids. Trimming cost V 3 bases and J 2 bases, with 10 bases left between them. Germline loops: CDR1 MNHEY, CDR2 SVGAGI. The DNA of the CDR3 is TGTGCCAGCAGTTATACCCTAGGAAACACTGAAGCTTTCTTT. Its translation is CASSYTLGNTEAFF.

As to this clone: The germline gene is not matched at one end of the junction; a read error may be the cause. This rearrangement joins TRBV7-9 to TRBJ1-6; 7 bases agree with TRBD1. Germline V gene sequence: CDR1 SEHNR, CDR2 FQNEAQ (reference sequence). The CDR3 length is 14 residues. CDR3 coding DNA: TGTGCCGGCAGCATCGGACAGGAAAATTCACCCCTCCACTTT. It encodes CAGSIGQENSPLHF. Full variable domain (outside the CDR3, taken from reference TRBV7-9 and TRBJ1-6): DTGVSQNPRHKITKRGQNVTFRCDPISEHNRLYWYRQTLGQGPEFLTYFQNEAQLEKSRLLSDRFSAERPKGSFSTLEIQRTEQGDSAMYLCAGSIGQENSPLHFGNGTRLTVT.

In its sample, this clone was seen once. This chain links TRBV9 with TRBJ2-1, with a tentative D call TRBD1 (6 bases). Germline V gene lookup returns CDR1 SGDLS and CDR2 YYNGEE. The CDR3 contains 15 residues. The V and J ends lost 0 bases and 7 bases respectively, with 14 bases between them. The CDR3 is CASSVEGVIGNEQFF. In DNA, the CDR3 is TGTGCCAGCAGCGTAGAGGGGGTTATAGGGAATGAGCAGTTCTTC.

The chain recombines TRBV9 with TRBJ2-3; 9 bases align to TRBD2. This CDR3 has 14 amino acids. The germline CDR1 and CDR2 sequences are SGDLS and YYNGEE. V shed 3 bases and J 7 bases; nucleotides not matched to a gene: 6. The CDR3 spells CASSEGGGANTQYF. CDR3 DNA sequence: TGTGCCAGCAGCGAAGGCGGGGGGGCGAATACGCAGTATTTT.

This rearrangement joins TRBV5-1 to TRBJ2-5; TRBD2 matches at 10 bases. With V trimmed by 4 bases and J by 4 bases, 7 bases remained unmatched. The CDR3 spans 15 residues. Germline V gene lookup returns CDR1 SGHRS and CDR2 YFSETQ. This CDR3 is CASSTTSGLGETQYF. Here the CDR3 DNA reads TGCGCCAGCAGCACGACTAGCGGGTTGGGAGAGACCCAGTACTTC.

The rearrangement links TRBV4-1 to TRBJ1-5; D is undetermined. The ends were cut back, 0 bases at V and 4 bases at J, with 10 bases in the middle. Per germline, CDR1 MGHRA and CDR2 YSYEKL. CDR3 length: 15 residues. For the CDR3, the DNA is TGCGCCAGCAGCCAAGATCCCCGGTGGAATCAGCCCCAGCATTTT. It encodes CASSQDPRWNQPQHF.

The chain joins TRBV7-9 to TRBJ2-4, with 10 bases identical to TRBD1. Trimming took 1 base from V and 6 from J; bases not matched to a gene: 3. The germline V gene encodes CDR1 SEHNR and CDR2 FQNEAQ (reference sequence). This CDR3 has 15 amino acids. CDR3: CASSLGGQGLNIQYF. The CDR3, as DNA: TGTGCCAGCAGCTTAGGGGGACAGGGGTTAAACATTCAGTACTTC.

The V and J genes are TRBV7-3 and TRBJ1-2; TRBD1 is a possible D gene (6 bases). Trimming cost V 1 base and J 3 bases, with 9 bases left between them. The V gene's germline CDR1 is SGHTA and CDR2 FQGTGA. The CDR3 has 14 residues. CDR3 residues: CASSLNGGDYGYTF. Written as DNA, the CDR3 is TGTGCCAGCAGCTTAAACGGGGGCGACTATGGCTACACCTTC.

CDR3: CASSAGEQFF. In nucleotides, the CDR3 is TGTGCCAGCAGTGCCGGTGAGCAGTTCTTC. The rearrangement uses TRBV2 and TRBJ2-1; no clear D. CDR3 size: 10 residues. The germline V gene encodes CDR1 SNHLY and CDR2 FYNNEI. V was shortened by 4 bases and J by 9 bases, with 4 bases between the two germline ends.

J is TRBJ2-5 and V is TRBV21-1; the D segment call TRBD2 is taken from the table without a DNA check. TRBV21-1 is flagged as a pseudogene. The CDR3 consists of 16 residues. CDR3 in amino acids: CASSNCRPAGVETQYF. CDR3 DNA sequence: TGTGCCAGCAGCAATTGCAGGCCCGCGGGCGTGGAGACCCAGTACTTC.

The rearrangement links TRBV5-1 to TRBJ2-7; 11 positions agree with TRBD2. This CDR3 region has 16 residues. V dropped 4 bases and J dropped 2; count of bases not matched to a gene: 8. Per germline, CDR1 SGHRS and CDR2 YFSETQ. The CDR3 DNA follows: TGCGCCAGCAGCCCGGTGCTAGCGGGGGGACCCTACGAGCAGTACTTC. Translated: CASSPVLAGGPYEQYF.

This chain joins TRBV15 and TRBJ1-4; tentatively, D is TRBD1 (6 bases). The V gene's germline CDR1 is LNHNV and CDR2 YYDKDF (reference sequence). Trimming removed 1 base at V and 0 bases at J, with 6 bases between. The CDR3 totals 15 residues. The CDR3 nucleotides read TGTGCCACCAGCAGAGGGACAGCAACTAATGAAAAACTGTTTTTT. Residues: CATSRGTATNEKLFF. Drawing the rest from reference TRBV15 and TRBJ1-4, the complete variable domain is DAMVIQNPRYQVTQFGKPVTLSCSQTLNHNVMYWYQQKSSQAPKLLFHYYDKDFNNEADTPDNFQSRRPNTSFCFLDIRSPGLGDTAMYLCATSRGTATNEKLFFGSGTQLSVL.

The chain is built from TRBV19 and TRBJ1-1; tentative D call: TRBD1 (5 bases). The CDR3 length is 14 residues. Trimming pared 4 bases from V and 5 bases from J, leaving 14 bases between. Germline V CDR1 and CDR2: LNHDA, SQIVND (reference sequence). DNA for the CDR3: TGTGCCAGTAGTAAGACGGGGGAGAGGACTGAAGCTTTCTTT. This sequence encodes CASSKTGERTEAFF.

This clone was recorded a few times. This chain links TRBV5-5 with TRBJ2-6, with 8 bases identical to TRBD1. The junction had 3 bases not matched to a gene; V was cut back by 3 bases and J by 4 bases. Germline-derived CDR1 and CDR2 are SGHKS and YYEKEE (reference sequence). The CDR3 length is 15 residues. The CDR3 sequence: CASSWTGSGANVLTF. The CDR3 nucleotides read TGTGCCAGCAGCTGGACAGGGTCCGGGGCCAACGTCCTGACTTTC.

This chain connects TRBV4-2 to TRBJ1-6; no definite D call. The CDR3 loop spans 13 amino acids. The V end was cut by 4 bases, the J end by 7 bases, with 8 bases between. CDR1 LGHNA and CDR2 YNFKEQ come from the germline V gene. CDR3 nucleotide sequence: TGTGCCAGCAGCCCGTACGAGAATTCACCCCTCCACTTT. Amino acid sequence: CASSPYENSPLHF.

V and J are TRBV6-2 or TRBV6-3 and TRBJ1-5; no firm D call. V lost 6 bases, J lost 4 bases, and 10 bases lay in between. This CDR3 is built from 13 residues. CDR1 is MNHEY, CDR2 SVGEGT, per germline. CDR3 nucleotide sequence: TGTGCCAGCAGCATCGGCTGGAATCAGCCCCAGCATTTT. It specifies CASSIGWNQPQHF.

This chain links TRBV12-3 or TRBV12-4 with TRBJ2-3, with D unclear. The CDR3 has 13 amino acids. Trimming removed 5 bases at V and 5 bases at J, with 11 bases between. CDR3 in DNA: TGTGCCAGCAGTAACTCAGACCAAGATACGCAGTATTTT. Amino acids: CASSNSDQDTQYF.

V usage is TRBV4-2 and J usage is TRBJ2-7; D possibly uses TRBD1 or TRBD2 (7 bases each). CDR1 is LGHNA and CDR2 is YNFKEQ in the germline V gene. Trimming removed 4 bases from V and 5 bases from J, with 24 bases in between. This CDR3 is 17 amino acids long. Here the CDR3 reads CASSPGGGGPADNEQYF. The CDR3 nucleotides are TGTGCCAGCAGCCCAGGGGGGGGCGGACCTGCAGACAACGAGCAGTACTTC.

V is TRBV6-5 and J is TRBJ2-3; no definite D call. Trimming pared 10 bases from V and 1 base from J, leaving 12 bases between. Germline V gene sequence: CDR1 MNHEY, CDR2 SVGAGI. The length of the CDR3 is 13 residues. The CDR3 region is CAIGEDGTDTQYF. The CDR3 bases are TGTGCCATCGGAGAGGACGGCACAGATACGCAGTATTTT.